This passage covers 7 T cell receptor beta chains from one sample sequenced in a study of blood T cell repertoires in COVID-19. TCRdb's table, derived via immunoSEQ multiplex PCR, lists solely in-frame clones and lacks some. Of approximately 82,000 clones in the sample, more than 80% were seen once. Sequencing was done on a sample of peripheral blood. The receptors originated from a human donor in a cohort sampled during active COVID-19.

This clone appeared many times. The gene calls are TRBV27 and TRBJ1-1; no definite D call. CDR3 length: 11 amino acids. Trimming removed 5 bases from V and 9 bases from J, with 10 bases in between. Per the germline V gene, CDR1 is MNHEY and CDR2 is SMNVEV (reference sequence). The CDR3 DNA follows: TGTGCCAGCAGTACCCCGGGGAAAGCTTTCTTT. It translates to CASSTPGKAFF.

V is TRBV3-1 (or the pseudogene TRBV3-2) and J is TRBJ2-5; TRBD2 matches at 7 bases. The length of the CDR3 is 14 residues. The germline V gene has CDR1 LGHDT and CDR2 YNNKEL (reference sequence). Unmatched junction bases numbered 4, after V lost 2 bases and J lost 4 bases. In DNA, the CDR3 is TGTGCCAGCAGCCAAAACCCGGGGGGAGAGACCCAGTACTTC. This encodes CASSQNPGGETQYF.

The chain links TRBV30 to TRBJ2-7; unclear D gene. V was shortened by 2 bases and J by 3 bases, with 14 bases between the two germline ends. This CDR3 region has 14 residues. Germline V gene data show CDR1 as GTSNPN and CDR2 as SVGIG (reference sequence). The CDR3 loop reads CAWSQKTYHYEQYF. The CDR3 DNA reads as TGTGCCTGGAGTCAAAAGACTTACCACTACGAGCAGTACTTC.

The rearrangement links TRBV9 to TRBJ2-2; 10 bases line up with TRBD2. This CDR3 is 18 amino acids long. The V segment lost 3 bases and the J segment 5 bases; nucleotides outside the gene matches: 13. Germline CDR1 reads SGDLS; CDR2 reads YYNGEE. The CDR3 is CASSGTERGGLGTGELFF. The CDR3 coding sequence is TGTGCCAGCAGCGGTACCGAGCGGGGGGGATTAGGAACCGGGGAGCTGTTTTTT. The whole variable domain, remainder taken from reference TRBV9 and TRBJ2-2, is DSGVTQTPKHLITATGQRVTLRCSPRSGDLSVYWYQQSLDQGLQFLIQYYNGEERAKGNILERFSAQQFPDLHSELNLSSLELGDSALYFCASSGTERGGLGTGELFFGEGSRLTVL.

The chain uses TRBV19 and TRBJ1-5; the match to TRBD1 covers 12 bases. The CDR3 has 16 amino acids. In germline, CDR1 is LNHDA, CDR2 SQIVND (reference sequence). With 6 bases clipped from V and 0 bases from J, the junction kept 3 bases outside the gene matches. The chain's CDR3 is CASRGTGGYSNQPQHF. The CDR3 DNA reads TGTGCCAGTAGGGGGACAGGGGGCTATAGCAATCAGCCCCAGCATTTT.

By share, this clone counts as medium-sized. The rearrangement links TRBV7-3 to TRBJ2-7, with TRBD2 identical over 10 bases. CDR3 length: 17 residues. CDR1 SGHTA and CDR2 FQGTGA come from the germline V gene. V shed 0 bases and J 9 bases; nucleotides not matched to a gene: 14. CDR3 loop: CASSLTGTGTSASGQYF. CDR3 DNA: TGTGCCAGCAGCTTAACGGGGACCGGGACTAGCGCCTCGGGGCAGTACTTC.

The CDR3 here is CASMGQYTEAFF. The CDR3 DNA reads TGTGCCAGCATGGGACAATACACTGAAGCTTTCTTT. This sequence joins TRBV6-5 and TRBJ1-1; D possibly corresponds to TRBD1 (6 bases). CDR1 is MNHEY and CDR2 is SVGAGI in the germline V gene. The CDR3 runs 12 residues. The V and J ends lost 7 bases and 3 bases respectively, with 9 bases between them.